The rows below give T cell receptor beta chains drawn from one sample of a study of glioma-infiltrating T cells. TCRdb reanalysed the multiplex PCR reads using MiXCR and keeps one entry per CDR3 protein. The repertoire has about 180,000 distinct CDR3 sequences, about 40% of them found once; the top ten carry around 4.9%. Sequencing was done on a sample of glioma tissue, nonneoplastic brain tissue, or PBMCs (not recorded which). The source is a human donor with low-grade glioma or glioblastoma, undergoing nonglioma brain surgery, or in good health (not recorded which). The CDR3 runs from the conserved cysteine through the conserved F or W. A D gene is named only where the DNA matches it firmly. Size is stated for part of the rows, as once, few or many counts, or as a class when the clone is expanded.

many,TRBD2,TRBJ2-1,TRBV20-1,CSATSGLASGEQFF,TGCAGTGCCACTTCGGGACTAGCGTCAGGGGAGCAGTTCTTC
.,TRBD2,TRBJ2-1,TRBV27,CASSFSMTSGTYNEQFF,TGTGCCAGCAGTTTTTCGATGACTAGCGGGACTTACAATGAGCAGTTCTTC
many,TRBD2,TRBJ2-1,TRBV2,CASTPGLASNEQFF,TGTGCCAGCACTCCGGGACTAGCATCGAATGAGCAGTTCTTC
once,.,TRBJ2-1,TRBV5-1,CASSEVNEQFF,TGCGCCAGCAGCGAAGTTAATGAGCAGTTCTTC
.,.,TRBJ1-5,TRBV7-6,CASSSTNTDTQHF,TGTGCCAGCAGCTCAACGAACACAGATACGCAGCATTTT
.,TRBD1,TRBJ2-5,TRBV19,CASSTGVGQGETQYF,TGTGCCAGTAGTACTGGGGTCGGACAGGGAGAGACCCAGTACTTC
few,.,TRBJ2-5,TRBV29-1,CSVDSGASKTQYF,TGCAGCGTTGATTCAGGGGCCTCCAAGACCCAGTACTTC
.,TRBD1,TRBJ2-1,TRBV2,CASIGDSRYNEQFF,TGTGCCAGCATTGGGGACAGCCGCTACAATGAGCAGTTCTTC
.,.,TRBJ1-2,TRBV20-1,CSARDIRSRYGYTF,TGCAGTGCTAGAGATATCCGGTCGCGGTATGGCTACACCTTC
many,TRBD2,TRBJ2-3,TRBV2,CAISLARTSTDTQYF,TGTGCCATCTCACTAGCGCGGACTAGCACAGATACGCAGTATTTT
once,.,TRBJ2-5,TRBV11-2,CASSLGSQGETQYF,TGTGCCAGCAGCTTAGGCAGTCAGGGGGAGACCCAGTACTTC
many,.,TRBJ1-1,TRBV6-6,CASSYSVGTEAFF,TGTGCCAGCAGTTACTCGGTTGGCACTGAAGCTTTCTTT
many,TRBD1,TRBJ2-5,TRBV25-1,CASSLRGETQYF,TGTGCCAGCAGTCTCAGGGGGGAGACCCAGTACTTC
few,TRBD2,TRBJ2-7,TRBV12-3/TRBV12-4,CASSLVIGGGDEQYF,TGTGCCAGCAGTTTAGTGATCGGGGGGGGCGACGAGCAGTACTTC
many,TRBD1,TRBJ2-7,TRBV27,CASSPIDRVSYEQYF,TGTGCCAGCAGTCCGATCGACAGGGTGTCCTACGAGCAGTACTTC
.,.,TRBJ2-4,TRBV28,CASSFRRGSQSIQYF,TGTGCCAGCAGTTTCCGCAGGGGTTCTCAAAGCATTCAGTACTTC
few,.,TRBJ1-1,TRBV5-1,CASSLASDTEAFF,TGCGCCAGCAGCTTGGCCAGTGACACTGAAGCTTTCTTT
many,.,TRBJ1-1,TRBV2,CASGTRGDTEAFF,TGTGCCAGCGGCACGAGGGGGGACACTGAAGCTTTCTTT
.,.,TRBJ2-5,TRBV7-9,CASSLTFRPAGRKETQYF,TGTGCCAGCAGCTTAACGTTCAGACCAGCGGGCCGAAAAGAGACCCAGTACTTC
.,.,TRBJ1-6,TRBV9,CASEGDNSPLHF,TGTGCAAGCGAGGGGGATAATTCACCCCTCCACTTT
few,TRBD1,TRBJ2-1,TRBV4-2,CASSQDRGQVANEQFF,TGTGCCAGCAGCCAAGATAGGGGACAGGTTGCGAATGAGCAGTTCTTC
once,.,TRBJ1-5,TRBV3-1,CASSTRDSNQPQHF,TGTGCCAGCAGCACCAGGGATAGCAATCAGCCCCAGCATTTT
.,.,TRBJ2-7,TRBV4-1,CASRQDPHGFSYEQYF,TGCGCCAGCAGACAAGATCCCCATGGGTTCTCCTACGAGCAGTACTTC
many,.,TRBJ2-1,TRBV3-1,CASSVQGSYNEQFF,TGTGCCAGCAGCGTACAGGGCTCCTACAATGAGCAGTTCTTC
.,.,TRBJ1-5,TRBV2,CASITDSADTQHF,TGTGCCAGCATTACGGACAGCGCAGATACGCAGCATTTT
many,TRBD1,TRBJ1-1,TRBV27,CASSPLTGVGTEAFF,TGTGCCAGCAGTCCGCTAACAGGGGTTGGGACTGAAGCTTTCTTT
many,.,TRBJ1-1,TRBV6-1,CASSADRGAEAFF,TGTGCCAGCAGCGCCGACAGAGGCGCTGAAGCTTTCTTT
few,.,TRBJ2-5,TRBV28,CAGTSAGQETQYF,TGTGCCGGGACGTCCGCCGGCCAAGAGACCCAGTACTTC
many,.,TRBJ1-3,TRBV28,CASLSDGLSGNTIYF,TGTGCCAGCCTTTCGGACGGTCTCTCTGGAAACACCATATATTTT
few,.,TRBJ2-1,TRBV11-2,CASSLDSGGNEQFF,TGTGCCAGCAGCTTAGATTCCGGAGGCAATGAGCAGTTCTTC
many,.,TRBJ2-7,TRBV20-1,CSARDNSGRTYEQYF,TGCAGTGCTAGAGATAATTCCGGACGAACTTACGAGCAGTACTTC
few,.,TRBJ1-5,TRBV12-3/TRBV12-4,CASQASRNQPQHF,TGTGCCAGCCAGGCATCGCGCAATCAGCCCCAGCATTTT
.,.,TRBJ2-5,TRBV20-1,CSAGRDQETQYF,TGCAGTGCTGGAAGAGACCAAGAGACACAGTACTTC
many,.,TRBJ1-5,TRBV27,CATHAWGGSNQPQHF,TGTGCCACCCACGCTTGGGGGGGTAGCAATCAGCCCCAGCATTTT
.,TRBD2,TRBJ2-1,TRBV12-3/TRBV12-4,CASSFLAGVNNEQFF,TGTGCCAGCAGCTTTCTAGCGGGAGTGAACAATGAGCAGTTCTTC
.,.,TRBJ2-1,TRBV6-2/TRBV6-3,CASSHPGGQVVSIRNNEQFF,TGTGCCAGCAGTCATCCAGGGGGGCAGGTAGTGTCGATCCGAAACAATGAGCAGTTCTTC
.,TRBD2,TRBJ2-4,TRBV28,CASSLWAQRESKNIQYF,TGTGCCAGCAGTTTATGGGCCCAGCGGGAGTCCAAAAACATTCAGTACTTC
few,TRBD2,TRBJ2-1,TRBV11-2,CASSLPSLAGPGEQFF,TGTGCCAGCAGCCTTCCTTCACTAGCGGGACCCGGGGAGCAGTTCTTC
.,TRBD2,TRBJ2-2,TRBV27,CASRRLAPTNTGELFF,TGTGCCAGCAGACGACTAGCGCCCACGAACACCGGGGAGCTGTTTTTT
.,TRBD2,TRBJ2-1,TRBV2,CASSVQGLTRFF,TGTGCCAGCAGTGTTCAGGGACTAACCAGGTTCTTC
.,.,TRBJ2-1,TRBV4-1,CASSLKEGSPGPHEQFF,TGCGCCAGCAGCCTGAAAGAAGGGTCTCCGGGCCCTCATGAGCAGTTCTTC
.,.,TRBJ1-6,TRBV20-1,CSASRGGSSNSPLHF,TGCAGTGCTAGCCGGGGGGGGTCCTCAAATTCACCCCTCCACTTT